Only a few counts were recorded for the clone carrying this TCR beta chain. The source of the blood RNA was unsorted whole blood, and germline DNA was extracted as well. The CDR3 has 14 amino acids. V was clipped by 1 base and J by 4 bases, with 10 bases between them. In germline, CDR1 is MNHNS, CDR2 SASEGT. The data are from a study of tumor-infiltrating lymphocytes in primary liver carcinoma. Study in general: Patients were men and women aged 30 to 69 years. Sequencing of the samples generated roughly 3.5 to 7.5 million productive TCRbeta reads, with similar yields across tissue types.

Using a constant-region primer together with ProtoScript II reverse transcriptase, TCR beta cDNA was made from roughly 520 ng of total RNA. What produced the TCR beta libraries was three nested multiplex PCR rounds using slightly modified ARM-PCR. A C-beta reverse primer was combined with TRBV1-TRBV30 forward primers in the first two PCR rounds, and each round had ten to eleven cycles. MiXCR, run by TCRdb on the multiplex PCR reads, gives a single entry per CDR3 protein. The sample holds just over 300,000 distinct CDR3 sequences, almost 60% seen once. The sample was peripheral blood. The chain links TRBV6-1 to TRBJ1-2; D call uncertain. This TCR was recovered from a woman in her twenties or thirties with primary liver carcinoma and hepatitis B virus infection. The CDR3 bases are TGTGCCAGCAGTGAAGTCCTGGGAGTCTATGGCTACACCTTC. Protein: CASSEVLGVYGYTF.